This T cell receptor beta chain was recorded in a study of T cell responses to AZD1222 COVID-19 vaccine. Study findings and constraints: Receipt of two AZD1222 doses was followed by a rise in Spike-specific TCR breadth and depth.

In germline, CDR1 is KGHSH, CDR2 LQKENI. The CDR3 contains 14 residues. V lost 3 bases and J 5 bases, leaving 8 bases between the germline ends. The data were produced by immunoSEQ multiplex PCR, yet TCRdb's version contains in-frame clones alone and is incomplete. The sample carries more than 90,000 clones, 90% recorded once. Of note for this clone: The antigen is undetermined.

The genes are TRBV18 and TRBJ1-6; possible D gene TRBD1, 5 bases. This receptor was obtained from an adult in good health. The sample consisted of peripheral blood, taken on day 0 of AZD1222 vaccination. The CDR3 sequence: CASSPGRDNSPLHF. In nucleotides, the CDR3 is TGTGCCAGCTCACCGGGACGGGATAATTCACCCCTCCACTTT.